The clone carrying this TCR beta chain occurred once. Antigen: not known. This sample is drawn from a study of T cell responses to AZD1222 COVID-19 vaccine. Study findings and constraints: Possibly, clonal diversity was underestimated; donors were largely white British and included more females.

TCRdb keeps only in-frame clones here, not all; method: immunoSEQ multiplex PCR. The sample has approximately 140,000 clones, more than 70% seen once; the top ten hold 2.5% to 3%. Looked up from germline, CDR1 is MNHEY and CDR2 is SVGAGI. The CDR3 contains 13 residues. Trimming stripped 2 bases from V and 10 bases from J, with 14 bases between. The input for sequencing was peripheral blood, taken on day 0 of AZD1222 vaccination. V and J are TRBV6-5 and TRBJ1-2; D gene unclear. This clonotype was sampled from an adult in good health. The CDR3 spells CASSYVSKSPYTF. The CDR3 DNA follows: TGTGCCAGCAGTTACGTCTCAAAATCCCCCTACACCTTC.